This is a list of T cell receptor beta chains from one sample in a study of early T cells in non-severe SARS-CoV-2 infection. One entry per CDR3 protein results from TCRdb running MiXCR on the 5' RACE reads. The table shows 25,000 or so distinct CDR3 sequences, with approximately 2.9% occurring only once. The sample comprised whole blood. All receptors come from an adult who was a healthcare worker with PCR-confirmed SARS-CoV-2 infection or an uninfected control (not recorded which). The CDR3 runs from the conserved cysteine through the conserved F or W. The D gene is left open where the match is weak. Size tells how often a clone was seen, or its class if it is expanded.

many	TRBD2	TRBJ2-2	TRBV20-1	CSASVAGRKNTGELFF	TGCAGTGCTAGTGTAGCGGGGAGGAAAAACACCGGGGAGCTGTTTTTT
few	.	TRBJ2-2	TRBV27	CASSLSAYTGELFF	TGTGCCAGCAGTTTATCAGCATACACCGGGGAGCTGTTTTTT
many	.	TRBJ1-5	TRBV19	CASAGGFNQPQHF	TGTGCCAGTGCGGGGGGGTTCAATCAGCCCCAGCATTTT
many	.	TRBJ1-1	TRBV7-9	CASSLQNTEAFF	TGTGCCAGCAGCTTACAGAACACTGAAGCTTTCTTT
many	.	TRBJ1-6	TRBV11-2	CASSLDGKGRNSPLHF	TGTGCCAGCAGCTTAGATGGGAAGGGTCGGAATTCACCCCTCCACTTT
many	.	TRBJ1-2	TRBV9	CASSVGPGNYGYTF	TGTGCCAGCAGCGTAGGTCCGGGTAACTATGGCTACACCTTC
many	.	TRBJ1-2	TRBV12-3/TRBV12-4	CASSLNNPNYGYTF	TGTGCCAGCAGTTTAAACAACCCAAACTATGGCTACACCTTC
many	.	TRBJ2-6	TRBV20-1	CSAGPLPTGPGANVLTF	TGCAGTGCTGGGCCCCTTCCCACAGGGCCTGGGGCCAACGTCCTGACTTTC
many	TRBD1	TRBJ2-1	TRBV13	CASSLNLGTDSYNEQFF	TGTGCCAGCAGCTTAAATTTGGGGACAGACTCCTACAATGAGCAGTTCTTC
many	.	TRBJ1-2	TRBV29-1	CSVSLSMNYGYTF	TGCAGCGTTAGTTTGAGTATGAACTATGGCTACACCTTC
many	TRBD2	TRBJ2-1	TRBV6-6	CASSYSLSGGHNEQFF	TGTGCCAGCAGTTACTCTCTTAGCGGGGGGCATAATGAGCAGTTCTTC
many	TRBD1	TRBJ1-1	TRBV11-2	CASSYKSGTEMTLNTEAFF	TGTGCCAGCAGCTACAAGTCCGGGACAGAGATGACTTTGAACACTGAAGCTTTCTTT
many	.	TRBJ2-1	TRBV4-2	CASAIKGGGNEQFF	TGTGCCAGCGCAATAAAAGGGGGGGGCAATGAGCAGTTCTTC
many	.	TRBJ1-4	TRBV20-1	CSARDAHSSGVKLFF	TGCAGTGCTAGAGATGCTCACAGTAGCGGCGTAAAACTGTTTTTT